This TCR beta chain was identified in a study of cytomegalovirus exposure and HLA in healthy donors. The CDR3 totals 13 residues. The germline V gene has CDR1 MGHRA and CDR2 YSYEKL. Trimming took 1 base from V and 7 from J, leaving 10 bases between them. Researchers ran the PCR with 60 Vbeta and 13 Jbeta primers. The data were produced by immunoSEQ multiplex PCR, yet TCRdb's version contains in-frame clones alone and is incomplete. The sample records 150,000 to 200,000 clones, about 85% being singletons. The sequence came from a man aged 25 to 45 in good health and CMV-seropositive. Sequenced material: PBMCs. V usage is TRBV4-1 and J usage is TRBJ1-2; D is undetermined. CDR3 in amino acids: CASSQGSGLGYTF. The CDR3 nucleotides read TGCGCCAGCAGCCAAGGATCGGGTCTTGGCTACACCTTC.